Described below is a single T cell receptor beta chain sequence and its context. Its antigen remains unidentified. Base qualities are missing; no much larger clone stands one base away. The time point label here, explained by the study, means: progressive disease on ibrutinib. For TCR beta library preparation, roughly 2.2 micrograms of genomic DNA was extracted from cryopreserved PBMCs. Longitudinal blood samples from CLL patients receiving ibrutinib monotherapy were subjected to high-throughput TCR beta sequencing. Patients were enrolled in a phase 2 open-label single-center ibrutinib monotherapy trial. These data are taken from a study of cytotoxic CD8 clonotypes in ibrutinib-treated CLL (dated by TCRdb to the early 2020s). Background for the entire study: The cohort was composed of 11 relapsed/refractory and about 15 treatment-naive patients; IGHV unmutated status was identified in approximately 17 patients. Responses were partial in approximately 24 patients and complete in 2; after median around 68 months follow-up, around 15 stayed in remission and about twelve progressed. Samples at response were collected after a median of roughly 13 months of treatment, with a range of about 6 to 36 months. On average, each sample had a few hundred thousand productive templates and more than 85,000 productive rearrangements. Of the approximately 86 participants in the trial, roughly 25 had longitudinal samples available. Cryopreserved peripheral blood mononuclear cells were obtained prior to treatment, at the time of response, and at either disease progression or sustained remission. Every sample from remission and from progressive disease was obtained while the patients were still on ibrutinib.

On a MiSeq, deep resolution sequencing aimed for a depth between 1 in 1 million and 1 in 200,000 T cells, with each clonotype covered approximately 10x on average. TCR beta libraries were generated with the immunoSEQ hsTCRB Kit. As for how the authors treated the data: Data were analyzed with ImmunoSEQ Data Assistant and ImmunoSEQ Analyzer, with V, D and J genes assigned per IMGT definitions. Clonality, which ranges from 0 to 1, was calculated by subtracting the normalized Shannon entropy of productive rearrangement frequencies from one. Public clonotype analysis was restricted to overrepresented clonotypes comprising at least 0.05% of each patient's repertoire. Repertoires from about a dozen age-matched healthy donors in immuneACCESS were used as clonality controls. TCRdb re-hosts the immuneACCESS table, in-frame sequences only. Its copies lack some clones; in the studies checked, an unresolved V gene accounts for under half of them, and the cause for the rest is not known. V, J and clone size are taken as reported in that table, and D and trimming were inferred from the DNA itself. This sample has approximately 74,000 clones in its table, and around 82% of those were observed once. Approximately 7.7% of the sample belongs to the ten largest clones.

Overall study results and their limits: Sampling times were not matched between sustained-remission and progressing patients, and lymph node repertoires were not studied. An increase in clonality was observed at ibrutinib response, with clonality remaining stable during sustained remission and falling back toward baseline at progression. Baseline clonality exceeded that of age-matched healthy donors and correlated strongly with circulating CD8+ T-cell counts. Public clonotypes were rare and either contracted or stayed stable during treatment, and the rise in clonality at ibrutinib response reflected the expansion of private clonotypes.

The CDR1 and CDR2 encoded by the germline V gene (reference sequence) are SGHNT and YYREEE. The CDR3, cysteine through phenylalanine, is 14 amino acids long. This entry keeps only the CDR3 DNA: 42 bases, framed from base 1. V was cut back by 3 bases and J by 2 bases, leaving a gap of 11 bases between them. The source of this sequence is a human donor with chronic lymphocytic leukemia. This receptor chain uses TRBV5-4 and TRBJ1-2, with TRBD1 tentatively as D gene (5 bases match). Material: PBMCs, obtained at disease progression, from a patient treated with ibrutinib. CDR3 sequence: CASSWEGRNYGYTF. The DNA sequence is as follows: TGTGCCAGCAGCTGGGAGGGACGGAACTATGGCTACACCTTC.